This T cell receptor beta chain is drawn from a study of neoadjuvant anti-PD-1 for oral cavity cancer. Only in-frame clones appear in the TCRdb table, and some are missing; sequencing was by immunoSEQ multiplex PCR. This table has more than 11,000 clones, approximately 74% appearing once. Time point noted: after neoadjuvant nivolumab, at surgical resection. With regard to this clone: Relative to the germline gene, one junction end is altered; a read error may explain this.

The CDR3 is made up of 17 amino acids. The germline V gene has CDR1 SSHAT and CDR2 FNYEAQ (reference sequence). The sample was PBMCs, taken after nivolumab (anti-PD-1) treatment. This chain links TRBV7-7 with TRBJ2-5; 9 bases map to TRBD2. The receptor's source is a person between 40 and 79 years old with oral cavity squamous cell carcinoma. The CDR3: CASSPTFASGIGETQYF. The CDR3 DNA sequence: TGTGCTAGCAGCCCCACTTTTGCTAGCGGGATCGGGGAGACCCAGTACTTC.